Following are 2 T cell receptor beta chains from one sample sequenced in a study of cytomegalovirus exposure and HLA in healthy donors. The study ran its PCR with 60 Vbeta and 13 Jbeta primers. The assay was immunoSEQ multiplex PCR, and TCRdb's table has in-frame clones only and misses some. The sample lists about 140,000 clones; roughly 80% were seen once. The sample was PBMCs. The receptor source for this set is a male donor in good health and CMV-seronegative.

This chain uses TRBV11-2 with TRBJ2-2, with TRBD1 matching 11 bases. Germline V gives CDR1 SGHAT, CDR2 FQNNGV. This CDR3 region has 16 residues. After removal of 4 bases from V and 4 bases from J, the junction contained 5 bases not matched to a gene. DNA for the CDR3: TGTGCCAGCAGCTCCCGGACAGGGGGCTTCACCGGGGAGCTGTTTTTT. Translation gives CASSSRTGGFTGELFF.

The gene calls are TRBV6-5 and TRBJ2-1; D not resolved. CDR1 MNHEY and CDR2 SVGAGI come from the germline V gene. The CDR3 has 13 amino acids. With 7 bases removed from V and 9 bases from J, the gap between germline ends came to 16 bases. CDR3 amino acids: CASTSPGAAEQFF. In DNA form, the CDR3 reads TGTGCCAGCACGTCCCCCGGAGCCGCTGAGCAGTTCTTC.